The sequence of this T cell receptor beta chain was determined in a study of T cell responses to AZD1222 COVID-19 vaccine. Comments on this clone: No antigen is known for it.

Study-wide results and caveats: Nearly half of unique spike-specific TCRs reportedly avoided B.1.351 and B.1.1.7 mutated regions. The donor cohort was predominantly white British with a female majority, and clonal diversity may have been underestimated. Seropositive at baseline were only a handful of AZD1222 recipients.

The germline V gene has CDR1 LGHDT and CDR2 YNNKEL (reference sequence). This CDR3 is built from 16 residues. V lost 4 bases to trimming and J lost 2 bases, with 15 bases between them. The protocol was immunoSEQ multiplex PCR, while the TCRdb copy is restricted to in-frame clones and leaves out a portion. The table records approximately 100,000 clones, 91% of them present only once. Sequenced material: peripheral blood, taken on day 0 of AZD1222 vaccination. The source is an adult in good health. The chain combines TRBV3-1 (or the pseudogene TRBV3-2) with TRBJ2-1; TRBD2 might be the D (6 bases). The CDR3 loop is CASSLPGLAAYNEQFF. CDR3 nucleotide sequence: TGTGCCAGCAGCCTCCCGGGACTTGCCGCCTACAATGAGCAGTTCTTC.